This T cell receptor (beta chain) was recorded in a study of vaccination effects on CD4 cells after COVID-19. Study context: CD4+ T cells specific for antigen were expanded with viral peptide pools by the ViraFEST assay before sequencing. For each well, two million PBMC were cultured with roughly 9.2 IU/ml IL-2 and 9.5 to 10 ug/ml peptides. Study conclusions and caveats: Pronounced clonal contraction occurred in clones induced by infection and by vaccine late after vaccination.

To note about this clone: No antigen is known for it.

CDR1 and CDR2 from the germline V gene are LGHDT and YNNKEL (reference sequence). CDR3 length: 14 amino acids. V dropped 1 base and J dropped 5 bases, with 9 bases sitting between them. Clones were read by immunoSEQ multiplex PCR, and TCRdb kept only the in-frame ones, dropping some. The table shows about 45,000 clones, with about three quarters occurring only once. Following culture for roughly 10 days, CD4+ T cells were isolated. It was two doses of either the BNT162b2 or mRNA-1273 vaccine that participants received. According to the study, vaccine recipients showed no prior SARS-CoV-2 infection and negative nucleocapsid antibodies.

The sequencing here drew on CD4+ T cells from PBMCs cultured without peptide, taken after COVID-19 vaccination. This receptor was taken from a human donor who received a COVID-19 vaccine. The rearrangement links TRBV3-1 (or the pseudogene TRBV3-2) to TRBJ1-5; D is unclear. CDR3 in amino acids: CASSQGGSYQPQHF. In nucleotides, the CDR3 is TGTGCCAGCAGCCAAGGAGGCAGTTATCAGCCCCAGCATTTT.